The 16 T cell receptor beta chains below were found in one sample sequenced in a study of cytomegalovirus exposure and HLA in healthy donors. This PCR relied on a set of 60 Vbeta primers and 13 Jbeta primers. Using immunoSEQ multiplex PCR, the repertoire was profiled, and TCRdb retains in-frame clones only, with some absent. The sample yields tens of thousands of clones, 75% seen once. The sequencing input was PBMCs. Receptors were obtained from a man in his forties in good health and CMV-seronegative.

This clone was observed a handful of times. The rearrangement joins TRBV7-9 to TRBJ1-3, with 10 bases aligning to TRBD1. Per germline, CDR1 SEHNR and CDR2 FQNEAQ (reference sequence). Germline trimming cut 3 bases from V and 3 bases from J; bases unmatched to any gene: 5. The CDR3 spans 16 residues. As DNA, the CDR3 is TGTGCCAGCAGCTTCTCCGGACAGGGGGATGGAAACACCATATATTTT. This encodes CASSFSGQGDGNTIYF.

The genes are TRBV15 and TRBJ2-4; 9 bases map to TRBD1. CDR3 length equals 20 residues. V dropped 0 bases and J dropped 0; count of bases not matched to a gene: 12. CDR1 is LNHNV and CDR2 is YYDKDF in the germline V gene (reference sequence). The CDR3 nucleotides read TGTGCCACCAGCAGAGATCTTCGGGGACAGGGAGGGCAAGCCAAAAACATTCAGTACTTC. Amino acids: CATSRDLRGQGGQAKNIQYF.

This CDR3 reads CASSDYDSQLASVSTDTQYF. The CDR3 nucleotides read TGCGCCAGCAGTGACTACGACTCCCAACTAGCGTCCGTTAGCACAGATACGCAGTATTTT. The rearrangement uses TRBV10-2 and TRBJ2-3; 7 positions agree with TRBD2. CDR1 and CDR2 from the germline V gene are WSHSY and SAAADI. This CDR3 region has 20 residues. Trimming removed 3 bases from V and 0 bases from J; junction bases left unmatched: 18.

The rearrangement links TRBV6-1 to TRBJ1-1, with TRBD1 as a possible D gene (5 bases). The CDR3 has 16 residues. The germline gives CDR1 MNHNS, CDR2 SASEGT. V was cut by 2 bases and J by 0 bases, with 13 bases left in between. The chain's CDR3 is CASSENYRGMNTEAFF. CDR3 coding DNA: TGTGCCAGCAGTGAAAACTATAGGGGCATGAACACTGAAGCTTTCTTT.

This chain connects TRBV5-1 to TRBJ2-7; the D gene is possibly TRBD2 (5 bases). In germline, CDR1 is SGHRS, CDR2 YFSETQ. Trimming stripped 0 bases from V and 5 bases from J, with 15 bases between. CDR3 length equals 15 residues. CDR3: CASSLASVALNEQYF. CDR3 nucleotide sequence: TGCGCCAGCAGCTTGGCCTCAGTAGCGCTAAACGAGCAGTACTTC.

This chain joins TRBV7-9 and TRBJ2-7, with 8 bases matching TRBD1. The CDR3 has 15 residues. J was trimmed by 4 bases and V by 2 bases; bases with no gene match: 7. Germline CDR1 and CDR2: SEHNR and FQNEAQ (reference sequence). The CDR3 protein is CASSLILGQGYEQYF. DNA for the CDR3: TGTGCCAGCAGCTTAATACTTGGACAGGGTTACGAGCAGTACTTC.

The chain links TRBV6-5 to TRBJ2-1, with 7 bases fitting TRBD1. The CDR3 totals 14 residues. Trimming removed 5 bases from V and 7 bases from J; junction bases left unmatched: 8. Germline values: CDR1 MNHEY, CDR2 SVGAGI. The CDR3: CASSNPNRGNEQFF. CDR3 DNA sequence: TGTGCCAGCAGTAACCCAAACAGGGGTAATGAGCAGTTCTTC.

This clone was found once. The chain uses TRBV27 and TRBJ2-7; weak D call: TRBD2 (6 bases). Germline values: CDR1 MNHEY, CDR2 SMNVEV (reference sequence). Trimming removed 2 bases at V and 5 bases at J, with 13 bases between. The CDR3 runs 14 residues. CDR3 DNA: TGTGCCAGCAGTTTACGGGGGATCTACAACGAGCAGTACTTC. This sequence encodes CASSLRGIYNEQYF.

The chain uses TRBV20-1 and TRBJ1-2, with D unresolved. This CDR3 contains 11 residues. CDR1 and CDR2 from the germline V gene are DFQATT and SNEGSKA (reference sequence). The V end lost 3 bases, the J end lost 8 bases, and 10 bases lay between the germline ends. The CDR3 sequence: CSARAGWGYTF. As DNA, the CDR3 is TGCAGTGCTAGGGCTGGTTGGGGCTACACCTTC.

This clone was counted between two and nine times. CDR3: CASSFRGKGTEAFF. CDR3 sequence (DNA): TGTGCCAGTTCCTTTCGCGGGAAGGGGACTGAAGCTTTCTTT. The chain couples TRBV19 to TRBJ1-1; D is perhaps TRBD1 (5 bases). Germline CDR1 LNHDA, CDR2 SQIVND (reference sequence). The ends were cut back, 8 bases at V and 5 bases at J, with 18 bases in the middle. CDR3 length: 14 residues.

The gene calls are TRBV9 and TRBJ1-5, with D possibly TRBD1 on 6 matching bases. The germline gives CDR1 SGDLS, CDR2 YYNGEE. Trimming took off 2 bases at V and 6 bases at J, with 15 bases between the two ends. The CDR3 length is 15 residues. For the CDR3, the DNA is TGTGCCAGCAGCGTGGACCACGGGGGGGCTCAGCCCCAGCATTTT. This gives the protein CASSVDHGGAQPQHF.

The chain joins TRBV4-1 to TRBJ2-1; no clear D gene. Trimming removed 0 bases at V and 4 bases at J, with 10 bases between. CDR3 length: 15 residues. Germline V gene lookup returns CDR1 MGHRA and CDR2 YSYEKL. CDR3 in amino acids: CASSQDRGIYNEQFF. Here the CDR3 DNA reads TGCGCCAGCAGCCAAGATAGAGGCATTTACAATGAGCAGTTCTTC.

The chain links TRBV7-3 to TRBJ2-7; TRBD2 aligns across 13 bases. V shed 0 bases, J shed 3 bases, and the junction held 5 bases outside the gene matches. The CDR3 is made up of 17 amino acids. From germline, CDR1 is SGHTA and CDR2 FQGTGA. For the CDR3, the DNA is TGTGCCAGCAGCTTAACCCTACTAGCGGGAGGGCTCTACGAGCAGTACTTC. Translation: CASSLTLLAGGLYEQYF.

The chain recombines TRBV6-1 with TRBJ1-5, with 10 bases fitting TRBD1. Losses at the gene ends were 1 base for V and 5 bases for J; bases not matched to a gene: 2. The length of the CDR3 is 15 residues. Germline values: CDR1 MNHNS, CDR2 SASEGT. The CDR3 DNA reads as TGTGCCAGCAGTGAAGGGGACAGGGGTTATCAGCCCCAGCATTTT. Translated, it gives CASSEGDRGYQPQHF.

The V call is TRBV9, the J call TRBJ2-1, with TRBD1 matching over 8 bases. V lost 0 bases and J lost 10; bases outside the gene matches: 6. Looked up from germline, CDR1 is SGDLS and CDR2 is YYNGEE. This CDR3 comprises 14 residues. The CDR3 DNA reads TGTGCCAGCAGCGTAGGGACAGGGTATCGGGAGCAGTTCTTC. It encodes CASSVGTGYREQFF. The full variable domain, rest sourced from reference TRBV9 and TRBJ2-1, is DSGVTQTPKHLITATGQRVTLRCSPRSGDLSVYWYQQSLDQGLQFLIQYYNGEERAKGNILERFSAQQFPDLHSELNLSSLELGDSALYFCASSVGTGYREQFFGPGTRLTVL.

At least ten counts were recorded for this clone. This chain joins TRBV10-3 and TRBJ1-2; D may be TRBD1 (5 bases). The CDR3 consists of 13 residues. The germline V and J ends were trimmed by 10 bases and 6 bases, with 18 bases remaining between them. CDR1 and CDR2 (germline): ENHRY, SYGVKD. The CDR3 bases are TGTGCCACCAGAAGGGGAGGGCCCCATGGCTACACCTTC. This gives the protein CATRRGGPHGYTF.